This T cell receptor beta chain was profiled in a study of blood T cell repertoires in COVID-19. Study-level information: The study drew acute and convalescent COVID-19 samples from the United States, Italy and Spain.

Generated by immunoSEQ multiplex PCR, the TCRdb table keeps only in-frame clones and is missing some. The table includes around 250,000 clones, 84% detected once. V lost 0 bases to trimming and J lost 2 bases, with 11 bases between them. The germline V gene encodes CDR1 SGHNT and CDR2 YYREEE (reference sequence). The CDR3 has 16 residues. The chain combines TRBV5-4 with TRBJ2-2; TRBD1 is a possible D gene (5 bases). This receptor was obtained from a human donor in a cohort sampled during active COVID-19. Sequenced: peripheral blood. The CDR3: CASSLGQGLNTGELFF. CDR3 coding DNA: TGTGCCAGCAGCTTGGGGCAGGGCCTTAACACCGGGGAGCTGTTTTTT.